These 30 T cell receptor beta chains were sequenced from one sample in a study of blood T cell repertoires in COVID-19. Sequencing used immunoSEQ multiplex PCR; TCRdb keeps in-frame clones, though not all of them. The sample carries about 260,000 clones, approximately 91% recorded once. Sequencing used peripheral blood. All receptors come from a person aged 18-30 years with COVID-19, enrolled during active disease.

The rearrangement links TRBV6-5 to TRBJ1-1; the match to TRBD1 covers 7 bases. V dropped 10 bases and J dropped 1; count of bases not matched to a gene: 12. The CDR3 is 15 amino acids. Germline values: CDR1 MNHEY, CDR2 SVGAGI. CDR3 bases: TGTGCCACGGCTCCCCTTTGGACAGGGAACACTGAAGCTTTCTTT. Translated, it gives CATAPLWTGNTEAFF.

The chain links TRBV6-5 to TRBJ2-5; 7 bases are shared with TRBD2. Trimming took 2 bases from V and 0 from J; bases not matched to a gene: 3. This CDR3 has 15 amino acids. The germline gives CDR1 MNHEY, CDR2 SVGAGI. For the CDR3, the DNA is TGTGCCAGCAGTTACCGAGGGAGGGACCAAGAGACCCAGTACTTC. This gives the protein CASSYRGRDQETQYF.

The rearrangement joins TRBV19 to TRBJ1-4, with a weak D call TRBD1 (5 bases). CDR1 is LNHDA, CDR2 SQIVND, per germline (reference sequence). The CDR3 totals 15 residues. V lost 0 bases and J lost 8, with 13 bases in between. The DNA for the CDR3 is TGTGCCAGTAGTATAGAATGCCAGGGTGGCGAAAAACTGTTTTTT. Protein sequence: CASSIECQGGEKLFF. The full variable domain, completed using reference TRBV19 and TRBJ1-4, is DGGITQSPKYLFRKEGQNVTLSCEQNLNHDAMYWYRQDPGQGLRLIYYSQIVNDFQKGDIAEGYSVSREKKESFPLTVTSAQKNPTAFYLCASSIECQGGEKLFFGSGTQLSVL.

CDR3 region: CASSIWGQGEETQYF. Written as DNA, the CDR3 is TGTGCCAGTAGTATATGGGGGCAGGGAGAAGAGACCCAGTACTTC. The chain carries TRBV19 and TRBJ2-5; TRBD1 is a possible D gene (6 bases). CDR1 LNHDA and CDR2 SQIVND come from the germline V gene (reference sequence). The V gene lost 2 bases and the J gene lost 3 bases, with 13 bases spanning the gap. This CDR3 region has 15 residues. Variable domain in full (rest from reference TRBV19 and TRBJ2-5): DGGITQSPKYLFRKEGQNVTLSCEQNLNHDAMYWYRQDPGQGLRLIYYSQIVNDFQKGDIAEGYSVSREKKESFPLTVTSAQKNPTAFYLCASSIWGQGEETQYFGPGTRLLVL.

The V call is TRBV25-1, the J call TRBJ2-5, with 7 bases aligning to TRBD2. There are 15 residues in the CDR3. The germline V gene encodes CDR1 MGHDK and CDR2 SYGVNS. J was trimmed by 2 bases and V by 3 bases; bases with no gene match: 6. CDR3 region: CASSEGGMTQETQYF. Here the CDR3 DNA reads TGTGCCAGCAGTGAGGGGGGGATGACACAAGAGACCCAGTACTTC.

This chain links TRBV3-1 (or the pseudogene TRBV3-2) with TRBJ2-1; TRBD2 matches 7 bases. This CDR3 has 16 residues. The V segment lost 1 base and the J segment 0 bases; nucleotides outside the gene matches: 3. The V gene's germline CDR1 is LGHDT and CDR2 YNNKEL (reference sequence). CDR3 coding DNA: TGTGCCAGCAGCCAAGTGGGCGGGAGCTCCTACAATGAGCAGTTCTTC. This translates into CASSQVGGSSYNEQFF.

On this clone itself: At one of its ends the junction is not consistent with the germline gene, which may arise from a read error. The V and J genes are TRBV6-6 and TRBJ2-7; D not resolved. Germline V gene sequence: CDR1 MNHNY, CDR2 SVGAGI (reference sequence). The CDR3 is 15 residues long. CDR3 protein: CASNYSLTAAAEQYF. CDR3 nucleotide sequence: TGTGCCAGCAATTACTCGTTGACCGCGGCCGCCGAGCAGTACTTC.

The V gene is TRBV6-1, the J gene TRBJ2-1; maybe TRBD2 (6 bases). Germline V gene data show CDR1 as MNHNS and CDR2 as SASEGT. V dropped 0 bases and J dropped 10 bases, with 13 bases sitting between them. The CDR3 contains 14 residues. The CDR3 loop is CASSEALRGREQFF. The CDR3 region has the DNA TGTGCCAGCAGTGAAGCGCTTCGGGGGAGGGAGCAGTTCTTC.

The chain uses TRBV9 and TRBJ1-1; 9 nucleotides agree with TRBD1. Germline trimming cut 3 bases from V and 4 bases from J; bases unmatched to any gene: 4. Germline V gene lookup returns CDR1 SGDLS and CDR2 YYNGEE. The CDR3 is 14 amino acids. The CDR3 nucleotides read TGTGCCAGCAGCGAGGACAGGGGAGGCACTGAAGCTTTCTTT. Protein: CASSEDRGGTEAFF.

This clone was seen only once. The V and J genes are TRBV6-1 and TRBJ1-2; D remains unclear. Trimming shortened V by 3 bases and J by 1 base, and 12 bases separated the two germline ends. This CDR3 region has 15 residues. CDR1 is MNHNS and CDR2 is SASEGT in the germline V gene. The DNA for the CDR3 is TGTGCCAGCAGTGATCTAACTACACTTAACTATGGCTACACCTTC. It yields the protein CASSDLTTLNYGYTF.

In its sample, this clone was seen once. The chain recombines TRBV7-2 with TRBJ1-5, with 12 bases that match TRBD1. This CDR3 is built from 16 residues. From germline, CDR1 is SGHTA and CDR2 FQGNSA. Trimming cost V 1 base and J 5 bases; bases outside gene matches: 3. The CDR3 region is CASSLGGTGGDQPQHF. DNA of the CDR3: TGTGCCAGCAGCTTAGGGGGGACAGGGGGCGATCAGCCCCAGCATTTT.

This sequence joins TRBV9 and TRBJ2-5, with 10 bases identical to TRBD1. Germline values: CDR1 SGDLS, CDR2 YYNGEE. The CDR3 sequence is 15 residues long. J gave up 1 base and V 3 bases, and 3 bases lay outside the gene matches. The CDR3 DNA is TGTGCCAGCAGCGAGGGGGACAGGGGCCAAGAGACCCAGTACTTC. It translates to CASSEGDRGQETQYF.

The rearrangement links TRBV3-1 (or the pseudogene TRBV3-2) to TRBJ1-5, with D possibly being TRBD1 (5 bases). Germline CDR1 LGHDT, CDR2 YNNKEL (reference sequence). Trimming shortened V by 4 bases and J by 7 bases, and 23 bases separated the two germline ends. This CDR3 has 17 amino acids. CDR3 nucleotides: TGTGCCAGCAGCCCCTCGTCAGGGTACCAGGAGGGCCAGCCCCAGCATTTT. Translation: CASSPSSGYQEGQPQHF.

V and J are TRBV29-1 and TRBJ2-2; D is undetermined. CDR1 is SQVTM and CDR2 is ANQGSEA in the germline V gene. CDR3 length: 13 residues. V was shortened by 6 bases and J by 4 bases, with 12 bases between the two germline ends. The CDR3 DNA reads as TGCAGCGTCGCAGTTCAGCGCACCGGGGAGCTGTTTTTT. Protein: CSVAVQRTGELFF.

The chain has TRBV27 and TRBJ2-1, with 9 bases matching TRBD1. V trimming: 1 base; J trimming: 1 base; junction bases outside the gene matches: 8. CDR1 and CDR2 (germline): MNHEY, SMNVEV (reference sequence). The CDR3 extends over 18 amino acids. Written as DNA, the CDR3 is TGTGCCAGCAGTTTATTCGGGACAGGGATGGTATCCTACAATGAGCAGTTCTTC. Encoded protein: CASSLFGTGMVSYNEQFF.

J is TRBJ2-3 and V is TRBV10-2; 8 bases agree with TRBD2. This CDR3 contains 16 residues. After removal of 0 bases from V and 5 bases from J, the junction contained 7 bases not matched to a gene. Germline assignment: CDR1 WSHSY and CDR2 SAAADI. Here the CDR3 reads CASSESRAGAKDTQYF. The CDR3 bases are TGCGCCAGCAGTGAGTCACGAGCGGGAGCAAAAGATACGCAGTATTTT.

V gene TRBV11-2 combines with J gene TRBJ1-2; no clear D gene. This CDR3 has 15 residues. The germline V and J ends were trimmed by 7 bases and 2 bases, with 17 bases remaining between them. The germline CDR1 and CDR2 sequences are SGHAT and FQNNGV. Written as DNA, the CDR3 is TGTGCCAGCAAGTCGGGGTCTTACTGGAACTATGGCTACACCTTC. This encodes CASKSGSYWNYGYTF.

The V call is TRBV18, the J call TRBJ2-1; TRBD2 matches at 13 bases. The ends lost 6 bases at V and 6 bases at J; junction bases unmatched: 5. The length of the CDR3 is 15 residues. From germline, CDR1 is KGHSH and CDR2 LQKENI. The CDR3: CASSGLAGARNEQFF. CDR3 in DNA: TGTGCCAGCTCCGGACTAGCGGGAGCACGCAATGAGCAGTTCTTC.

This clone came up once. CDR3 sequence (DNA): TGTGCCAGCAGGTCAGGGAACACTGAAGCTTTCTTT. Amino acids: CASRSGNTEAFF. The chain employs TRBV6-5 and TRBJ1-1; D is undetermined. CDR3 size: 12 residues. Trimming pared 6 bases from V and 1 base from J, leaving 6 bases between. Germline V gene data show CDR1 as MNHEY and CDR2 as SVGAGI.

The J gene is TRBJ2-1, the V gene TRBV24-1; D is ambiguous. The CDR3 sequence is 15 residues long. Trimming cost V 0 bases and J 9 bases, with 14 bases left between them. From germline, CDR1 is KGHDR and CDR2 SFDVKD. CDR3 coding DNA: TGTGCCACCAGTGATTTGGGGCCTCCAGTGGGTGAGCAGTTCTTC. Translation: CATSDLGPPVGEQFF.

V usage is TRBV12-5 and J usage is TRBJ1-1, with 7 bases that match TRBD1. Per the germline V gene, CDR1 is LGHNT and CDR2 is FRNRAP. The V gene end was trimmed by 2 bases and the J gene end by 2 bases; junction bases not matched to a gene: 8. The CDR3 totals 16 residues. CDR3 nucleotides: TGTGCTAGTGGTTTGAAGGCAGGGGGTCTAAACACTGAAGCTTTCTTT. Translated: CASGLKAGGLNTEAFF. Full variable domain (rest looked up from reference TRBV12-5 and TRBJ1-1): DARVTQTPRHKVTEMGQEVTMRCQPILGHNTVFWYRQTMMQGLELLAYFRNRAPLDDSGMPKDRFSAEMPDATLATLKIQPSEPRDSAVYFCASGLKAGGLNTEAFFGQGTRLTVV.

This chain links TRBV28 with TRBJ2-7, with D maybe TRBD2 (6 bases). Germline-derived CDR1 and CDR2 are MDHEN and SYDVKM. The CDR3 length is 15 residues. The ends were cut back, 5 bases at V and 2 bases at J, with 16 bases in the middle. The CDR3 region has the DNA TGTGCCAGCAGTCTGATTGGGACTTCTGCCTACGAGCAGTACTTC. Protein: CASSLIGTSAYEQYF. Looking up the rest from reference TRBV28 and TRBJ2-7 gives the full variable domain: DVKVTQSSRYLVKRTGEKVFLECVQDMDHENMFWYRQDPGLGLRLIYFSYDVKMKEKGDIPEGYSVSREKKERFSLILESASTNQTSMYLCASSLIGTSAYEQYFGPGTRLTVT.

The rearrangement links TRBV6-2 or TRBV6-3 to TRBJ2-3; a weak D match, TRBD1 (6 bases). There are 18 residues in the CDR3. V was trimmed by 1 base and J by 2 bases, leaving 19 bases between them. Germline assignment: CDR1 MNHEY and CDR2 SVGEGT. The CDR3 loop reads CASSYFSGGWDPTDTQYF. In nucleotides, the CDR3 is TGTGCCAGCAGTTACTTTAGTGGGGGCTGGGACCCCACAGATACGCAGTATTTT.

The V gene is TRBV6-4, the J gene TRBJ1-4; D call uncertain. CDR1 MRHNA and CDR2 SNTAGT come from the germline V gene. The CDR3 runs 14 residues. V lost 8 bases, J lost 2 bases, and 12 bases lay in between. The CDR3 DNA reads as TGTGCCAGCGGAGGAGATGCGACTAATGAAAAACTGTTTTTT. Translation gives CASGGDATNEKLFF.

The chain carries TRBV5-6 and TRBJ2-7; 8 nucleotides agree with TRBD1. With V trimmed by 0 bases and J by 1 base, 3 bases remained unmatched. This CDR3 has 15 residues. Germline CDR1 SGHDT, CDR2 YYEEEE. The CDR3 bases are TGTGCCAGCAGCTTGGGGACAGGGTTTTCCTACGAGCAGTACTTC. Translation gives CASSLGTGFSYEQYF.

The chain employs TRBV23-1 and TRBJ2-7; D is uncertain. TRBV23-1 is an open reading frame, and its role is uncertain. The CDR3 has 15 amino acids. V lost 2 bases, J lost 2 bases, and 13 bases lay in between. CDR3 region: CASSQAVIRTYEQYF. The CDR3 DNA follows: TGCGCCAGCAGTCAAGCGGTCATACGAACCTACGAGCAGTACTTC.

V is TRBV9 and J is TRBJ1-1; 7 bases align to TRBD1. V trimming: 4 bases; J trimming: 2 bases; junction bases outside the gene matches: 11. CDR3 length equals 16 residues. Germline CDR1 and CDR2: SGDLS and YYNGEE. CDR3 nucleotides: TGTGCCAGCAGCCTAGGGGGCCGCACAGGAAACACTGAAGCTTTCTTT. This encodes CASSLGGRTGNTEAFF.

The chain combines TRBV19 with TRBJ1-1; D not resolved. Trimming took off 4 bases at V and 0 bases at J, with 6 bases between the two ends. The CDR3 length is 13 residues. CDR1 LNHDA and CDR2 SQIVND come from the germline V gene (reference sequence). The CDR3 DNA is TGTGCCAGTAGTAGTCAGATGAACACTGAAGCTTTCTTT. It specifies CASSSQMNTEAFF.

The chain links TRBV5-6 to TRBJ2-7, with unresolved D. CDR3 length: 15 amino acids. Per germline, CDR1 SGHDT and CDR2 YYEEEE. V lost 4 bases and J lost 1, with 15 bases in between. The CDR3 DNA is TGTGCCAGCAGCGAGGTCTATGGTGGGTCCTACGAGCAGTACTTC. It is translated as CASSEVYGGSYEQYF.

The V gene is TRBV29-1, the J gene TRBJ2-1, with TRBD1 identical over 9 bases. CDR3 length: 14 residues. CDR1 SQVTM and CDR2 ANQGSEA come from the germline V gene. V shed 6 bases and J 1 base; nucleotides not matched to a gene: 4. For the CDR3, the DNA is TGCAGCGTCCTACAGGGGGCTTCCTACAATGAGCAGTTCTTC. This gives the protein CSVLQGASYNEQFF.